This entry lists 16 T cell receptor beta chains sequenced from one sample in a study of T cell responses to AZD1222 COVID-19 vaccine. Produced via immunoSEQ multiplex PCR; TCRdb's table is partial and in-frame only. The sample carries 99,000 or so clones, over 85% recorded once. The sample was peripheral blood, taken on day 0 of AZD1222 vaccination. The receptors originated from an adult in good health.

This clone appeared once. This chain connects TRBV11-3 to TRBJ2-7; D ambiguous. In germline, CDR1 is SGHNT, CDR2 YENEEA. Trimming removed 2 bases from V and 4 bases from J, with 9 bases in between. The CDR3 contains 13 residues. CDR3 bases: TGTGCCAGCAGCTTAAGCCATGCTTACGAGCAGTACTTC. Its translation: CASSLSHAYEQYF.

This clone showed up just once. This chain joins TRBV11-3 and TRBJ2-7; no reliable D call. CDR3 length: 14 residues. The germline V gene encodes CDR1 SGHNT and CDR2 YENEEA. V lost 1 base and J lost 3, with 10 bases in between. The chain's CDR3 is CASSLGGASYEQYF. In nucleotides, the CDR3 is TGTGCCAGCAGCTTAGGAGGAGCCAGCTACGAGCAGTACTTC. Supplemented by reference TRBV11-3 and TRBJ2-7, the full variable domain reads EAGVVQSPRYKIIEKKQPVAFWCNPISGHNTLYWYLQNLGQGPELLIRYENEEAVDDSQLPKDRFSAERLKGVDSTLKIQPAELGDSAVYLCASSLGGASYEQYFGPGTRLTVT.

This sequence joins TRBV11-2 and TRBJ1-1; D uncertain. CDR3 length: 13 amino acids. V was cut by 1 base and J by 6 bases, with 9 bases left in between. Germline CDR1 reads SGHAT; CDR2 reads FQNNGV. CDR3 nucleotide sequence: TGTGCCAGCAGCTTAGGGGCAGGAGCTGAAGCTTTCTTT. This encodes CASSLGAGAEAFF.

The gene calls are TRBV4-2 and TRBJ1-1, with 7 bases fitting TRBD1. The V gene end was trimmed by 5 bases and the J gene end by 7 bases; junction bases not matched to a gene: 7. Germline-derived CDR1 and CDR2 are LGHNA and YNFKEQ. The CDR3 loop spans 13 amino acids. The CDR3 reads CASSRDRVGEAFF. The CDR3 nucleotides read TGTGCCAGCAGCAGAGACAGGGTTGGTGAAGCTTTCTTT.

This chain joins TRBV11-1 and TRBJ2-7; 7 bases align to TRBD2. CDR1 SGHAT and CDR2 FQDESV come from the germline V gene (reference sequence). V was pared by 2 bases and J by 0 bases, with 7 bases of the junction left unmatched. The CDR3 covers 16 residues. The CDR3: CASSLNGLAVSYEQYF. CDR3 coding DNA: TGTGCCAGCAGCTTAAACGGGCTAGCGGTCTCCTACGAGCAGTACTTC. Filled out from reference TRBV11-1 and TRBJ2-7, the complete variable domain reads EAEVAQSPRYKITEKSQAVAFWCDPISGHATLYWYRQILGQGPELLVQFQDESVVDDSQLPKDRFSAERLKGVDSTLKIQPAELGDSAMYLCASSLNGLAVSYEQYFGPGTRLTVT.

This chain uses TRBV2 with TRBJ2-3; TRBD2 agrees at 7 bases. V lost 6 bases to trimming and J lost 0 bases; unmatched junction nucleotides: 9. The CDR3 length is 16 residues. Germline loops: CDR1 SNHLY, CDR2 FYNNEI. CDR3 coding DNA: TGTGCCAGCAGCTCGGGACTACTTACTAGCACAGATACGCAGTATTTT. This encodes CASSSGLLTSTDTQYF.

This chain joins TRBV7-9 and TRBJ2-1; the match to TRBD2 covers 7 bases. Looked up from germline, CDR1 is SEHNR and CDR2 is FQNEAQ (reference sequence). V shed 2 bases, J shed 3 bases, and the junction held 7 bases outside the gene matches. The CDR3 spans 16 residues. The CDR3 sequence is CASSLFAGDSYNEQFF. In DNA, the CDR3 is TGTGCCAGCAGCTTATTTGCGGGAGACAGCTACAATGAGCAGTTCTTC.

The V call is TRBV4-1, the J call TRBJ1-1; perhaps TRBD1 as D (6 bases). Per germline, CDR1 MGHRA and CDR2 YSYEKL. The CDR3 runs to 17 residues. V lost 0 bases and J lost 0, with 14 bases in between. DNA for the CDR3: TGCGCCAGCAGCCAAGATTCTGGGGGGCGGGTGAACACTGAAGCTTTCTTT. Its protein product is CASSQDSGGRVNTEAFF.

The J gene is TRBJ1-5, the V gene TRBV4-2, with D uncertain. The CDR3 consists of 14 residues. V lost 1 base to trimming and J lost 2 bases, with 6 bases between them. Germline V gene data show CDR1 as LGHNA and CDR2 as YNFKEQ. The CDR3 sequence: CASSQVEGNQPQHF. The CDR3 nucleotides are TGTGCCAGCAGCCAAGTGGAGGGCAATCAGCCCCAGCATTTT.

The chain recombines TRBV5-5 with TRBJ2-4; tentative D call: TRBD2 (6 bases). From germline, CDR1 is SGHKS and CDR2 YYEKEE (reference sequence). V was shortened by 2 bases and J by 7 bases, with 16 bases between the two germline ends. The CDR3 spans 15 residues. The CDR3 loop reads CASSLWQGGMNIQYF. CDR3 in DNA: TGTGCCAGCAGCTTATGGCAGGGCGGGATGAACATTCAGTACTTC.

This clone was counted a single time. The rearrangement joins TRBV30 to TRBJ2-7, with 13 bases matching TRBD2. Trimming cost V 1 base and J 6 bases; bases outside gene matches: 12. The CDR3 is made up of 17 amino acids. The germline CDR1 and CDR2 sequences are GTSNPN and SVGIG (reference sequence). Here the CDR3 DNA reads TGTGCCTGGAGTGGGGGCTGGACTAGCGGGAGACCCTTCGAGCAGTACTTC. Amino acids: CAWSGGWTSGRPFEQYF. Full variable domain (rest looked up from reference TRBV30 and TRBJ2-7): SQTIHQWPATLVQPVGSPLSLECTVEGTSNPNLYWYRQAAGRGLQLLFYSVGIGQISSEVPQNLSASRPQDRQFILSSKKLLLSDSGFYLCAWSGGWTSGRPFEQYFGPGTRLTVT.

This clone was recorded a few times. This rearrangement joins TRBV24-1 to TRBJ2-2, with 10 bases that match TRBD1. This CDR3 spans 14 amino acids. J gave up 3 bases and V 8 bases, and 2 bases lay outside the gene matches. Looked up from germline, CDR1 is KGHDR and CDR2 is SFDVKD. The CDR3 nucleotides are TGTGCCACCACCGGGACAGGGGACACCGGGGAGCTGTTTTTT. This encodes CATTGTGDTGELFF.

CDR3 sequence (DNA): TGTGCCAGCCGGCGGGCCCTGCGAGAAGAGACCCAGTACTTC. This sequence encodes CASRRALREETQYF. The chain uses TRBV2 and TRBJ2-5; possibly TRBD2 for D (5 bases). The germline CDR1 and CDR2 sequences are SNHLY and FYNNEI. The CDR3 runs 14 residues. The germline V and J ends were trimmed by 8 bases and 3 bases, with 16 bases remaining between them.

The gene calls are TRBV24-1 and TRBJ2-3; D possibly corresponds to TRBD1 (6 bases). V lost 4 bases to trimming and J lost 1 base, with 14 bases between them. Germline CDR1 is KGHDR and CDR2 is SFDVKD. The CDR3 covers 16 residues. CDR3 sequence reads: CATSDSGAPGTDTQYF. Here the CDR3 DNA reads TGTGCCACCAGTGACTCAGGGGCGCCCGGCACAGATACGCAGTATTTT.

The chain has TRBV7-2 and TRBJ2-3; no firm D call. The CDR3 is made up of 11 amino acids. Per the germline V gene, CDR1 is SGHTA and CDR2 is FQGNSA. V was cut by 6 bases and J by 10 bases, with 11 bases left in between. The CDR3 DNA reads TGTGCCAGCAGTCCCCTCCAGTCGCAGTATTTT. Encoded protein: CASSPLQSQYF.

This chain uses TRBV10-3 with TRBJ2-5; 13 bases align to TRBD2. Losses at the gene ends were 2 bases for V and 2 bases for J; bases not matched to a gene: 5. The CDR3 totals 17 residues. CDR1 and CDR2 from the germline V gene are ENHRY and SYGVKD. CDR3 loop: CAISEMTSGGHQETQYF. In nucleotides, the CDR3 is TGTGCCATCAGTGAGATGACTAGCGGGGGGCATCAAGAGACCCAGTACTTC.